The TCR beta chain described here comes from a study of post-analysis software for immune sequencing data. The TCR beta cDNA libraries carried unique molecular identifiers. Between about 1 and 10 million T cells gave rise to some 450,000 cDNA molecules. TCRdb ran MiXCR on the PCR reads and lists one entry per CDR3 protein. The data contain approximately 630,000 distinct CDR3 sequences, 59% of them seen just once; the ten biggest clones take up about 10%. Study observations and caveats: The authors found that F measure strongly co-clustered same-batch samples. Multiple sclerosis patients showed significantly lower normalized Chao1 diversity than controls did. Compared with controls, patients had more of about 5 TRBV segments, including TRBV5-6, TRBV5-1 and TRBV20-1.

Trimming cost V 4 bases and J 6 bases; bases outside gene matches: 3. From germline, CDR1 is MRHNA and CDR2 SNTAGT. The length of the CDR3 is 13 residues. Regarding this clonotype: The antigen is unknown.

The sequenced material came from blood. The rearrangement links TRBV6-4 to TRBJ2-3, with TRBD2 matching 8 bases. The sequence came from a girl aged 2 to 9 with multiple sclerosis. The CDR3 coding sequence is TGTGCCAGCAGTGTCGGGGGGGAGGATACGCAGTATTTT. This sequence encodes CASSVGGEDTQYF.